The 16 T cell receptor beta chains in this list originate from one sample, sequenced in a study of blood T cell repertoires in COVID-19. Profiling relied on immunoSEQ multiplex PCR, and the TCRdb table lists in-frame clones only, not all of them. Of 9,500 to 13,000 clones in the sample, 80% to 90% are singletons; the top ten hold 5.5% to 6.5%. The sequenced sample consisted of peripheral blood. Receptors were obtained from a human donor in a cohort sampled during active COVID-19.

The V call is TRBV10-3, the J call TRBJ2-2; 7 nucleotides line up with TRBD1. Per the germline V gene, CDR1 is ENHRY and CDR2 is SYGVKD. The V gene end was trimmed by 2 bases and the J gene end by 6 bases; junction bases not matched to a gene: 3. This CDR3 comprises 14 residues. The CDR3 reads CAISEGQGAGELFF. The CDR3 DNA is TGTGCCATCAGTGAGGGTCAGGGGGCCGGGGAGCTGTTTTTT.

The CDR3 is CASSQPTGRGYTF. CDR3 in DNA: TGTGCCAGCAGCCAGCCCACAGGTCGTGGCTACACCTTC. The chain carries TRBV14 and TRBJ1-2; D may be TRBD1 (5 bases). Trimming removed 3 bases from V and 7 bases from J, with 12 bases in between. CDR1 is SGHDN, CDR2 FVKESK, per germline. CDR3 length equals 13 residues.

The rearrangement joins TRBV9 to TRBJ2-7; 7 nucleotides line up with TRBD1. V dropped 0 bases and J dropped 0; count of bases not matched to a gene: 0. CDR1 and CDR2 from the germline V gene are SGDLS and YYNGEE. This CDR3 has 14 residues. The CDR3 nucleotides read TGTGCCAGCAGCGTAGGGGACAGCTCCTACGAGCAGTACTTC. This encodes CASSVGDSSYEQYF. Supplemented by reference TRBV9 and TRBJ2-7, the full variable domain reads DSGVTQTPKHLITATGQRVTLRCSPRSGDLSVYWYQQSLDQGLQFLIQYYNGEERAKGNILERFSAQQFPDLHSELNLSSLELGDSALYFCASSVGDSSYEQYFGPGTRLTVT.

A single count supports this clone. CDR3 protein: CASSLLGGGANEQFF. In DNA, the CDR3 is TGTGCCAGCAGCTTACTCGGCGGGGGGGCGAATGAGCAGTTCTTC. The chain combines TRBV11-2 with TRBJ2-1, with 9 positions matching TRBD2. Germline V lookup: CDR1 SGHAT, CDR2 FQNNGV. The trim removed 2 bases at V and 7 bases at J, leaving 6 bases unmatched. CDR3 size: 15 residues. Full variable domain (rest looked up from reference TRBV11-2 and TRBJ2-1): EAGVAQSPRYKIIEKRQSVAFWCNPISGHATLYWYQQILGQGPKLLIQFQNNGVVDDSQLPKDRFSAERLKGVDSTLKIQPAKLEDSAVYLCASSLLGGGANEQFFGPGTRLTVL.

The chain uses TRBV28 and TRBJ1-2, with 10 positions matching TRBD1. CDR1 MDHEN and CDR2 SYDVKM come from the germline V gene. CDR3 size: 16 residues. V lost 3 bases, J lost 6 bases, and 10 bases stayed unmatched. CDR3 coding DNA: TGTGCCAGCAGTTTCTCCCCCGAGGGACAGGGGAATGGCTACACCTTC. This translates into CASSFSPEGQGNGYTF.

This clone is medium-sized by share. The V and J genes are TRBV18 and TRBJ2-3; no clear D. V lost 3 bases, J lost 4 bases, and 11 bases lay in between. Germline CDR1 is KGHSH and CDR2 is LQKENI. This CDR3 region has 14 residues. The CDR3 nucleotides read TGTGCCAGCTCACCTTCCACGGCGGCAGATACGCAGTATTTT. It specifies CASSPSTAADTQYF.

The chain employs TRBV10-3 and TRBJ2-7, with D perhaps matching TRBD1 (5 bases). From germline, CDR1 is ENHRY and CDR2 SYGVKD. The V end was cut by 4 bases, the J end by 0 bases, with 10 bases between. The CDR3 consists of 14 residues. In nucleotides, the CDR3 is TGTGCCATCAGTGTGGACATCCGCTCCTACGAGCAGTACTTC. Translating it yields CAISVDIRSYEQYF.

The CDR3 here is CASSSQGTSAETQYF. DNA for the CDR3: TGTGCCAGCAGTTCCCAGGGGACTAGCGCTGAGACCCAGTACTTC. The rearrangement uses TRBV2 and TRBJ2-5, with 10 bases aligning to TRBD2. The CDR3 has 15 residues. After removal of 5 bases from V and 5 bases from J, the junction contained 8 bases not matched to a gene. Germline assignment: CDR1 SNHLY and CDR2 FYNNEI.

The chain combines TRBV5-1 with TRBJ2-5, with 7 bases that match TRBD1. J was trimmed by 1 base and V by 1 base; bases with no gene match: 4. Germline assignment: CDR1 SGHRS and CDR2 YFSETQ. The CDR3 is made up of 15 amino acids. CDR3 bases: TGCGCCAGCAGCTTGCCAGGGGGTTCCCAAGAGACCCAGTACTTC. Amino acid sequence: CASSLPGGSQETQYF.

The V gene is TRBV6-1, the J gene TRBJ2-2, with TRBD1 as a possible D gene (5 bases). The CDR3 has 15 residues. Germline CDR1 reads MNHNS; CDR2 reads SASEGT. V lost 1 base and J lost 3, with 9 bases in between. The CDR3 protein is CASSEGWGYTGELFF. CDR3 sequence (DNA): TGTGCCAGCAGTGAAGGCTGGGGCTACACCGGGGAGCTGTTTTTT.

The CDR3 DNA reads TGCAGCGTTTTGCGTGTGCGGGGGCCCTACAATGAGCAGTTCTTC. This codes for CSVLRVRGPYNEQFF. The rearrangement links TRBV29-1 to TRBJ2-1; D might be TRBD2 (7 bases). CDR3 length: 15 residues. The V end lost 5 bases, the J end lost 2 bases, and 16 bases lay between the germline ends. The V gene's germline CDR1 is SQVTM and CDR2 ANQGSEA.

The rearrangement links TRBV5-1 to TRBJ2-2, with D unclear. The CDR3 spans 15 residues. CDR1 and CDR2 (germline): SGHRS, YFSETQ. Between the trimmed V and J ends, which lost 0 bases and 0 bases, there was a span of 6 bases. CDR3 sequence: CASSLGLANTGELFF. The CDR3 DNA is TGCGCCAGCAGCTTGGGTCTAGCGAACACCGGGGAGCTGTTTTTT.

This clone appeared once. The conserved phenylalanine or tryptophan normally closing the CDR3 is absent here, so this likely arose from a read error. The limits of the CDR3 on the DNA are not certain, so only TCRdb's listed CDR3 is given. This chain uses TRBV11-2 with TRBJ2-6; TRBD1, the D gene given by the table, was not confirmed from the DNA. The CDR3 spans 13 residues, counting both ends. Per the germline V gene, CDR1 is SGHAT and CDR2 is FQNNGV. The CDR3: CASSLETGTGALL.

This chain joins TRBV5-1 and TRBJ2-7; 9 bases align to TRBD1. J gave up 5 bases and V 8 bases, and 8 bases lay outside the gene matches. CDR3 length: 13 amino acids. Germline loops: CDR1 SGHRS, CDR2 YFSETQ. In DNA, the CDR3 is TGCGCCAGTAGGACAGGGGCGGTCGACGAGCAGTACTTC. Its translation is CASRTGAVDEQYF.

The sample holds one count of this clone. The V call is TRBV9, the J call TRBJ1-4, with D uncertain. Germline-derived CDR1 and CDR2 are SGDLS and YYNGEE. There are 15 residues in the CDR3. With 4 bases removed from V and 7 bases from J, the gap between germline ends came to 17 bases. The CDR3 DNA sequence: TGTGCCAGCAGCTCGTGGGCCGTGGAGGGTGAAAAACTGTTTTTT. Its protein product is CASSSWAVEGEKLFF.

This chain uses TRBV7-6 with TRBJ2-1; 7 bases fit TRBD1. Germline trimming cut 1 base from V and 8 bases from J; bases unmatched to any gene: 5. CDR1 SGHVS and CDR2 FNYEAQ come from the germline V gene. The CDR3 extends over 14 amino acids. Here the CDR3 reads CASSLEGQLDEQFF. In DNA, the CDR3 is TGTGCCAGCAGCTTAGAGGGACAGTTAGATGAGCAGTTCTTC.